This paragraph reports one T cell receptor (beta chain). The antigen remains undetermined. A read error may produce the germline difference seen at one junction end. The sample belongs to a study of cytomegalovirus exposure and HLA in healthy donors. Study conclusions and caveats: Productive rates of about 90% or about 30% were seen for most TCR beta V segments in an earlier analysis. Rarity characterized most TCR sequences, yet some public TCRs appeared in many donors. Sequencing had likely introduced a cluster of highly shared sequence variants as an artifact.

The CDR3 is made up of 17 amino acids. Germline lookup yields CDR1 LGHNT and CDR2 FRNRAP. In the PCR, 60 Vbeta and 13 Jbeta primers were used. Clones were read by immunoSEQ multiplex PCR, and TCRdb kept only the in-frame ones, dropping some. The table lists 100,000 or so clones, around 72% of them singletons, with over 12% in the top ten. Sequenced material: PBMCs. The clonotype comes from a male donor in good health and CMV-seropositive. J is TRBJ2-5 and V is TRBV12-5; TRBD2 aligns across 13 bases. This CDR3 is CASGFHGLAGDQETQYF. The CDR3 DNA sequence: TGTGCTAGTGGTTTCCACGGACTAGCGGGGGACCAGGAGACCCAGTACTTC.